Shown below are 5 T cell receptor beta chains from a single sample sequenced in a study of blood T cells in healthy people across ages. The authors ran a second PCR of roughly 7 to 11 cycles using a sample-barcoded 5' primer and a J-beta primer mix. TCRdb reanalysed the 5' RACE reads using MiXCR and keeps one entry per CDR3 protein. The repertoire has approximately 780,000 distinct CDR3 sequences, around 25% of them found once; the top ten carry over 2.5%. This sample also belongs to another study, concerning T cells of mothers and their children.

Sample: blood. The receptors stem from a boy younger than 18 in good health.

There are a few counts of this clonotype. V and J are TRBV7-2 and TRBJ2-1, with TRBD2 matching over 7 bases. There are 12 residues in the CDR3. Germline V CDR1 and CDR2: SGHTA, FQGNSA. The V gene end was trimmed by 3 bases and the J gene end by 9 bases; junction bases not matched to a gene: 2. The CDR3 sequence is CASSLERGEQFF. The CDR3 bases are TGTGCCAGCAGCTTGGAGCGGGGTGAGCAGTTCTTC.

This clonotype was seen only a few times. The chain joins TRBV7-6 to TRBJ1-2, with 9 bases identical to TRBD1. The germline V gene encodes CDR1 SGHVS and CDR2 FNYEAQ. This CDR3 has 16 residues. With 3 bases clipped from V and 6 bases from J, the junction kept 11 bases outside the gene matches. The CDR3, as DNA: TGTGCCAGCAGCTTCCAGGCCGGGACAGGGAATGATGGCTACACCTTC. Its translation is CASSFQAGTGNDGYTF.

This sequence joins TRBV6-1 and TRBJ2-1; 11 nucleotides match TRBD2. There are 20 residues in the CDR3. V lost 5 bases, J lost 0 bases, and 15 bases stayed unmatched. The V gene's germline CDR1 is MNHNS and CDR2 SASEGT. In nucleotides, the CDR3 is TGTGCCAGCAGTACCAGTAGAGGGGCTAGCGGGGGGAGCTCCTACAATGAGCAGTTCTTC. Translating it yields CASSTSRGASGGSSYNEQFF.

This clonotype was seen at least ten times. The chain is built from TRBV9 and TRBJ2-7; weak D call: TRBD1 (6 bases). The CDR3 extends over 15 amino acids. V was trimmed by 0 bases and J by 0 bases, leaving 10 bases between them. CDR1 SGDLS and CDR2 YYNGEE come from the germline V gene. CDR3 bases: TGTGCCAGCAGCGTAGGAGTAGGGGGCTCCTACGAGCAGTACTTC. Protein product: CASSVGVGGSYEQYF. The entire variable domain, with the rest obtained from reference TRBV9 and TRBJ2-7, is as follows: DSGVTQTPKHLITATGQRVTLRCSPRSGDLSVYWYQQSLDQGLQFLIQYYNGEERAKGNILERFSAQQFPDLHSELNLSSLELGDSALYFCASSVGVGGSYEQYFGPGTRLTVT.

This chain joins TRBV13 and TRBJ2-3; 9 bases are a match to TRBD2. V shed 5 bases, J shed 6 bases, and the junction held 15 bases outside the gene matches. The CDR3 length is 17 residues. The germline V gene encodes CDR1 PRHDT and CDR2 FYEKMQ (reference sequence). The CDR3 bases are TGTGCCAGCAGCCCGGGACGCTGGGGACTAGCAGGTGATACGCAGTATTTT. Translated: CASSPGRWGLAGDTQYF.